A single sample is the source of the 28 T cell receptor beta chains below, sequenced in a study of CD8+ T cells in alopecia areata. Obtained from alopecia areata patients were lesional scalp punch biopsies along with peripheral blood. RNA, once extracted, was reverse transcribed into cDNA for use as the sequencing template. Only in-frame clones appear in the TCRdb table, and some are missing; sequencing was by immunoSEQ multiplex PCR. Seen here are around 7,800 clones, around 64% observed once, and the top ten hold roughly 21%. The sequenced sample was skin, obtained at week 0. These TCRs come from a human donor with alopecia areata.

This clone was counted only a few times. V usage is TRBV11-3 and J usage is TRBJ1-5; tentatively, D is TRBD1 (6 bases). There are 15 residues in the CDR3. Germline CDR1 is SGHNT and CDR2 is YENEEA. Between the trimmed V and J ends, which lost 4 bases and 4 bases, there was a span of 14 bases. CDR3 DNA sequence: TGTGCCAGCAGCTCTGGGACAAGGGAAAATCAGCCCCAGCATTTT. It encodes CASSSGTRENQPQHF.

This chain joins TRBV5-1 and TRBJ1-1, with 7 bases lining up with TRBD1. The junction had 10 bases not matched to a gene; V was cut back by 0 bases and J by 5 bases. Per germline, CDR1 SGHRS and CDR2 YFSETQ. This CDR3 is built from 16 residues. This chain's CDR3 is CASSLARRQGTTEAFF. CDR3 in DNA: TGCGCCAGCAGCTTGGCACGGCGACAGGGAACGACTGAAGCTTTCTTT.

J is TRBJ1-4 and V is TRBV5-5; 9 nucleotides match TRBD1. The CDR3 covers 18 residues. Germline values: CDR1 SGHKS, CDR2 YYEKEE (reference sequence). The J segment lost 4 bases and the V segment lost 1 base, leaving 11 bases of the junction unmatched. In DNA, the CDR3 is TGTGCCAGCAGCTTGCCGGCCAAAACAGGGGGCGTTAATGAAAAACTGTTTTTT. Its translation: CASSLPAKTGGVNEKLFF. The complete variable domain, with remaining parts taken from reference TRBV5-5 and TRBJ1-4, reads DAGVTQSPTHLIKTRGQQVTLRCSPISGHKSVSWYQQVLGQGPQFIFQYYEKEERGRGNFPDRFSARQFPNYSSELNVNALLLGDSALYLCASSLPAKTGGVNEKLFFGSGTQLSVL.

The chain joins TRBV6-6 to TRBJ2-5; 10 nucleotides match TRBD1. Germline V gives CDR1 MNHNY, CDR2 SVGAGI (reference sequence). This CDR3 contains 14 residues. CDR3 protein: CATRGQGVPETQYF. DNA for the CDR3: TGTGCTACCCGCGGACAGGGGGTACCAGAGACCCAGTACTTC.

This clone was detected once. This rearrangement joins TRBV6-5 to TRBJ2-7, with D unresolved. Germline assignment: CDR1 MNHEY and CDR2 SVGAGI. The CDR3 has 15 amino acids. V was shortened by 2 bases and J by 4 bases, with 15 bases between the two germline ends. This CDR3 reads CASSYASQEPYEQYF. CDR3 DNA: TGTGCCAGCAGTTACGCATCCCAGGAGCCTTACGAGCAGTACTTC.

The V call is TRBV5-1, the J call TRBJ2-7; D not resolved. The CDR3 sequence is 15 residues long. Germline V gene data show CDR1 as SGHRS and CDR2 as YFSETQ. The V end was cut by 4 bases, the J end by 0 bases, with 14 bases between. In DNA, the CDR3 is TGCGCCAGCAGCACCCGGGCCAGGAGCTCCTACGAGCAGTACTTC. It codes for CASSTRARSSYEQYF.

This clone showed up just a few times. The rearrangement joins TRBV10-3 to TRBJ2-5, with D uncertain. The CDR3 extends over 12 amino acids. Germline V gene lookup returns CDR1 ENHRY and CDR2 SYGVKD. V lost 2 bases, J lost 4 bases, and 5 bases lay in between. The CDR3 region is CAISEPRETQYF. The CDR3 DNA sequence: TGTGCCATCAGTGAGCCAAGAGAGACCCAGTACTTC.

This clone turned up a few times. This chain joins TRBV7-8 and TRBJ2-6; 10 bases line up with TRBD1. The J segment lost 0 bases and the V segment lost 5 bases, leaving 7 bases of the junction unmatched. The CDR3 runs 18 residues. Germline CDR1 reads SGHVS; CDR2 reads FQNEAQ. CDR3 sequence (DNA): TGTGCCAGCAGCCCCCGGGACAGGGGCCTCTCTGGGGCCAACGTCCTGACTTTC. It encodes CASSPRDRGLSGANVLTF.

This clone has more than one count but fewer than ten. The V and J genes are TRBV5-8 and TRBJ2-1, with TRBD2 matching over 8 bases. Germline loops: CDR1 SGHTS, CDR2 YDEGEE. V trimming: 1 base; J trimming: 0 bases; junction bases outside the gene matches: 0. The CDR3 is 15 residues long. CDR3: CASSLRGGSYNEQFF. The CDR3 DNA reads as TGTGCCAGCAGCTTGCGGGGGGGCTCCTACAATGAGCAGTTCTTC.

The V gene is TRBV12-5, the J gene TRBJ2-3, with D unclear. Trimming left V 6 bases short and J 2 bases short, with 6 bases between. CDR1 LGHNT and CDR2 FRNRAP come from the germline V gene. The CDR3 is made up of 12 amino acids. CDR3 protein: CASGHSTDTQYF. The CDR3 DNA reads TGTGCTAGTGGCCACTCCACAGATACGCAGTATTTT.

This rearrangement joins TRBV14 to TRBJ1-6, with no clear D. Germline V CDR1 and CDR2: SGHDN, FVKESK. The CDR3 contains 15 residues. V lost 5 bases and J lost 4, with 12 bases in between. The CDR3 spells CASSALQWYNSPLHF. The CDR3 DNA is TGTGCCAGCAGCGCGCTACAGTGGTATAATTCACCCCTCCACTTT.

This clone was found a few times. The V and J genes are TRBV14 and TRBJ2-2, with TRBD1 matching 8 bases. Germline CDR1 SGHDN, CDR2 FVKESK. CDR3 length: 15 amino acids. V lost 4 bases, J lost 3 bases, and 4 bases stayed unmatched. The CDR3 sequence is CASSRMTGDTGELFF. DNA for the CDR3: TGTGCCAGCAGCCGTATGACAGGGGACACCGGGGAGCTGTTTTTT.

The chain employs TRBV6-6 and TRBJ2-7, with TRBD1 identical over 8 bases. This CDR3 has 15 amino acids. V gave up 2 bases and J gave up 1 base; unmatched junction bases: 4. The V gene's germline CDR1 is MNHNY and CDR2 SVGAGI (reference sequence). The CDR3 sequence: CASSYAGGLSYEQYF. The CDR3 DNA is TGTGCCAGCAGTTACGCAGGGGGCTTGTCCTACGAGCAGTACTTC.

The V gene is TRBV10-3, the J gene TRBJ2-3; 8 bases are shared with TRBD1. Unmatched junction bases numbered 4, after V lost 10 bases and J lost 1 base. Germline V gene sequence: CDR1 ENHRY, CDR2 SYGVKD. The CDR3 spans 13 residues. CDR3 DNA: TGTGCCACCCCGGGACAGGGCACAGATACGCAGTATTTT. Encoded protein: CATPGQGTDTQYF.

This clone has a single count. Other DNA sequences in this specimen translate into the identical CDR3. This chain joins TRBV4-1 and TRBJ2-1, with TRBD2 as a possible D gene (5 bases). Trimming stripped 6 bases from V and 3 bases from J, with 6 bases between. Per germline, CDR1 MGHRA and CDR2 YSYEKL. The CDR3 is 12 amino acids. The CDR3 sequence is CASSRDYNEQFF. The CDR3 DNA reads TGCGCCAGCAGTCGGGACTACAATGAGCAGTTCTTC.

In this sample, this clone turned up once. The gene calls are TRBV5-1 and TRBJ2-7; D is unclear. The CDR3 is 14 amino acids. The germline V gene encodes CDR1 SGHRS and CDR2 YFSETQ. Trimming took 4 bases from V and 5 from J, leaving 16 bases between them. CDR3 sequence: CASSPRFAGNEQYF. The CDR3 DNA sequence: TGCGCCAGCAGCCCCCGTTTTGCAGGCAACGAGCAGTACTTC.

This clone was seen a handful of times. The gene calls are TRBV7-9 and TRBJ1-5; weak D call: TRBD1 (5 bases). Germline lookup yields CDR1 SEHNR and CDR2 FQNEAQ (reference sequence). Trimming pared 2 bases from V and 7 bases from J, leaving 24 bases between. The CDR3 is 18 residues long. The chain's CDR3 is CASSLSPRGTGRVQPQHF. In DNA, the CDR3 is TGTGCCAGCAGCTTATCGCCAAGAGGGACGGGCCGGGTCCAGCCCCAGCATTTT. Using reference TRBV7-9 and TRBJ1-5 for the parts outside the CDR3, the full variable domain is DTGVSQNPRHKITKRGQNVTFRCDPISEHNRLYWYRQTLGQGPEFLTYFQNEAQLEKSRLLSDRFSAERPKGSFSTLEIQRTEQGDSAMYLCASSLSPRGTGRVQPQHFGDGTRLSIL.

This chain links TRBV19 with TRBJ1-5; D might be TRBD1 (6 bases). This CDR3 spans 14 amino acids. Germline CDR1 and CDR2: LNHDA and SQIVND (reference sequence). Trimming took 7 bases from V and 4 from J, leaving 14 bases between them. The CDR3 loop is CASNRERGNQPQHF. The CDR3 nucleotides are TGTGCCAGTAACAGGGAAAGGGGAAATCAGCCCCAGCATTTT.

The J gene is TRBJ2-5, the V gene TRBV18; D gene unclear. This CDR3 contains 13 residues. Germline values: CDR1 KGHSH, CDR2 LQKENI. Trimming removed 2 bases at V and 1 base at J, with 5 bases between. The DNA for the CDR3 is TGTGCCAGCTCACCAGACTCCCAAGAGACCCAGTACTTC. Translating it yields CASSPDSQETQYF.

The chain employs TRBV6-5 and TRBJ2-5; no reliable D call. The CDR3 extends over 14 amino acids. V shed 5 bases and J shed 5 bases, with 15 bases lying between them. Germline assignment: CDR1 MNHEY and CDR2 SVGAGI. CDR3 coding DNA: TGTGCCAGCAGTGAAAGGCCTAATGGGGAGACCCAGTACTTC. It encodes CASSERPNGETQYF.

The chain has TRBV4-1 and TRBJ2-3; weak D call: TRBD1 (6 bases). CDR3 length: 15 amino acids. In germline, CDR1 is MGHRA, CDR2 YSYEKL. With 0 bases removed from V and 2 bases from J, the gap between germline ends came to 9 bases. The CDR3 DNA reads as TGCGCCAGCAGCCAAGAGAGGACAGACACAGATACGCAGTATTTT. As protein: CASSQERTDTDTQYF.

The sample holds a few counts of this clone. V is TRBV7-2 and J is TRBJ2-2, with 10 bases lining up with TRBD1. V trimming: 0 bases; J trimming: 4 bases; junction bases outside the gene matches: 8. CDR1 and CDR2 from the germline V gene are SGHTA and FQGNSA. The CDR3 extends over 18 amino acids. The CDR3 DNA is TGTGCCAGCAGCTTAGCGCCGGCCGGGACAGGGGTCACCGGGGAGCTGTTTTTT. It translates to CASSLAPAGTGVTGELFF.

The genes are TRBV5-4 and TRBJ2-1; TRBD1 aligns across 8 bases. This CDR3 region has 16 residues. Looked up from germline, CDR1 is SGHNT and CDR2 is YYREEE (reference sequence). Trimming removed 4 bases from V and 6 bases from J; junction bases left unmatched: 12. The CDR3 here is CASSPDQGASRNEQFF. DNA of the CDR3: TGTGCCAGCAGCCCAGATCAGGGGGCCTCCCGCAATGAGCAGTTCTTC.

The V call is TRBV7-8, the J call TRBJ2-3; D perhaps matches TRBD2 (7 bases). The CDR3 runs to 19 residues. Trimming took 2 bases from V and 0 from J, leaving 21 bases between them. Germline CDR1 is SGHVS and CDR2 is FQNEAQ. This chain's CDR3 is CASSLQSRGRPFSTDTQYF. The CDR3 DNA is TGTGCCAGCAGCTTACAGTCGCGGGGGCGACCCTTTAGCACAGATACGCAGTATTTT.

This chain connects TRBV19 to TRBJ2-5, with 8 bases lining up with TRBD1. The J call may be wrong; the DNA end is better matched by TRBJ2-7. This CDR3 is 15 amino acids long. Germline V gives CDR1 LNHDA, CDR2 SQIVND (reference sequence). CDR3 coding DNA: TGTGCCAGTAGTATCGTCCAGGGGGCAACCCACGAGCAGTACTTC. Its protein is CASSIVQGATHEQYF.

This clone was counted a few times. The rearrangement uses TRBV5-1 and TRBJ1-2, with 11 bases lining up with TRBD1. The CDR3 totals 14 residues. Trimming at V came to 0 bases and at J to 8 bases, leaving 3 bases not matched to a gene. Germline values: CDR1 SGHRS, CDR2 YFSETQ. CDR3 DNA sequence: TGCGCCAGCAGCTTGGCCGGGACAGGGGGAGGCTACACCTTC. Its translation is CASSLAGTGGGYTF.

CDR3 nucleotides: TGTGCCAGCAGCGTCGACGCACGAACCACAGATACGCAGTATTTT. The encoded protein is CASSVDARTTDTQYF. The J gene is TRBJ2-3, the V gene TRBV9, with D uncertain. The V and J ends lost 2 bases and 2 bases respectively, with 12 bases between them. The CDR3 is made up of 15 amino acids. Germline CDR1 SGDLS, CDR2 YYNGEE. The whole variable domain, filled in from reference TRBV9 and TRBJ2-3, reads DSGVTQTPKHLITATGQRVTLRCSPRSGDLSVYWYQQSLDQGLQFLIQYYNGEERAKGNILERFSAQQFPDLHSELNLSSLELGDSALYFCASSVDARTTDTQYFGPGTRLTVL.

V gene TRBV6-5 combines with J gene TRBJ1-2, with D hard to call. Trimming took off 4 bases at V and 8 bases at J, with 11 bases between the two ends. The CDR3 sequence is 12 residues long. Germline V gene lookup returns CDR1 MNHEY and CDR2 SVGAGI. The CDR3 nucleotides read TGTGCCAGCAGTTCCCGGGTTGGGGGCTACACCTTC. Translation: CASSSRVGGYTF.